This T cell receptor beta chain derives from a study of T cell repertoires in cytomegalovirus infection. For the study at large: Public signatures in TCR beta pointed to CMV infection and matching HLA type.

CDR1 SNHLY and CDR2 FYNNEI come from the germline V gene. V shed 4 bases and J shed 6 bases, with 11 bases lying between them. This CDR3 region has 13 residues. General study points: Pooled public TCR beta family frequency picked out CMV carriers with the relevant HLA. Clonotypes of TCR beta that were HLA-C-restricted and CMV-specific dominated the ex vivo response.

TCRdb passed the reads through MiXCR, listing each CDR3 protein once. The sample consists of roughly 500,000 distinct CDR3 sequences, about 11% of them appearing once. This clonotype was counted between two and nine times. Its antigen remains unknown. The TCR was taken from a human donor in good health (CMV status not recorded). Some clones in this sample may be carry-over from other donors' samples. Input material: PBMCs. This chain joins TRBV2 and TRBJ2-3, with D possibly being TRBD2 (5 bases). Here the CDR3 DNA reads TGTGCCAGCAGTGGAGGGAGCGCCGATACGCAGTATTTT. Its protein is CASSGGSADTQYF.